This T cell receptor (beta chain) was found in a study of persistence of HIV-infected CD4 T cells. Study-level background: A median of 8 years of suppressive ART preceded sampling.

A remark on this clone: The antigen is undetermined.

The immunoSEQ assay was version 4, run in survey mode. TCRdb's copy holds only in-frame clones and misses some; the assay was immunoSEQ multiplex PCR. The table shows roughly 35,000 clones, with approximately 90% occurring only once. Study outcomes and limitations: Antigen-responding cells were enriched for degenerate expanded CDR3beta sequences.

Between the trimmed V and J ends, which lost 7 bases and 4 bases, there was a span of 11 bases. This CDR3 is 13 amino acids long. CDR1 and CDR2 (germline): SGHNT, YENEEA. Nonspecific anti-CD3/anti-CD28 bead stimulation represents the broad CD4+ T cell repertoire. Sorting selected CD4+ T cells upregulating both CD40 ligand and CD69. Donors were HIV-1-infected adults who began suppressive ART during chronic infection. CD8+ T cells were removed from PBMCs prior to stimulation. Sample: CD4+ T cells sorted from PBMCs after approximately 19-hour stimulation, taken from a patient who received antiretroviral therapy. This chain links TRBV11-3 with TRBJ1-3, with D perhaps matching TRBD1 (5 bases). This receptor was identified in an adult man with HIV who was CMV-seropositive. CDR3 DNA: TGTGCCAGCATCCCAAGGGGAGGAAACACCATATATTTT. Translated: CASIPRGGNTIYF.